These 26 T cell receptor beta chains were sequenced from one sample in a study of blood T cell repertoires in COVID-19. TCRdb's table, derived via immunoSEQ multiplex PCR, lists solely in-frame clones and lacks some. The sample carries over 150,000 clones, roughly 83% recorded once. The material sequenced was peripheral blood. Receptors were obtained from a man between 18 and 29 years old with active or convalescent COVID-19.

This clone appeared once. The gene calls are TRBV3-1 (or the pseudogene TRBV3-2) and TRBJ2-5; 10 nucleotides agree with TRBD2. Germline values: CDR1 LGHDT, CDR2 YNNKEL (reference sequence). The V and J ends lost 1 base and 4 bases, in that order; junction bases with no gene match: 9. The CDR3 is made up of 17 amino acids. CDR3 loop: CASSQGLAGGPRETQYF. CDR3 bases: TGTGCCAGCAGCCAAGGACTAGCGGGTGGGCCTCGAGAGACCCAGTACTTC.

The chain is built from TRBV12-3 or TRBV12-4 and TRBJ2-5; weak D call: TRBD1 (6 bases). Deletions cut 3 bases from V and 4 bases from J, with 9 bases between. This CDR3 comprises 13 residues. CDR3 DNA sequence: TGTGCCAGCAGTTTTGGACAGTTAGAGACCCAGTACTTC. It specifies CASSFGQLETQYF.

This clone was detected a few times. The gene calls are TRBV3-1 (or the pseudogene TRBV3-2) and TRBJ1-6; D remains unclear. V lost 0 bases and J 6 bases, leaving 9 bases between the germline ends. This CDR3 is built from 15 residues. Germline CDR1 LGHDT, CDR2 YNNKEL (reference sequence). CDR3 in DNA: TGTGCCAGCAGCCAAGATCTGGGGAGTAATTCACCCCTCCACTTT. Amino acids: CASSQDLGSNSPLHF.

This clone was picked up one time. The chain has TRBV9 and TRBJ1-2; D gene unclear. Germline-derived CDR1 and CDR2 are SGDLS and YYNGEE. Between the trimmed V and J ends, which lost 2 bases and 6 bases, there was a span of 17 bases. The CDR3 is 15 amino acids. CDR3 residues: CASSVHGVELHGYTF. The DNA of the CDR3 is TGTGCCAGCAGCGTCCACGGTGTGGAGTTGCATGGCTACACCTTC.

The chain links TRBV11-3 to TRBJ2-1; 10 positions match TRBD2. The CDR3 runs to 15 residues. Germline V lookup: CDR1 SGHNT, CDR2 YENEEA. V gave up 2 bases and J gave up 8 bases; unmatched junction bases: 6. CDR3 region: CASSLSSGSLDEQFF. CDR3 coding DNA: TGTGCCAGCAGCTTATCTAGCGGGAGTCTTGATGAGCAGTTCTTC. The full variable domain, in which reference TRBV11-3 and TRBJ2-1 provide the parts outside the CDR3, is EAGVVQSPRYKIIEKKQPVAFWCNPISGHNTLYWYLQNLGQGPELLIRYENEEAVDDSQLPKDRFSAERLKGVDSTLKIQPAELGDSAVYLCASSLSSGSLDEQFFGPGTRLTVL.

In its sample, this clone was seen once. The CDR3 here is CASSPGEGEAFF. CDR3 nucleotide sequence: TGTGCCAGCTCACCTGGAGAGGGTGAAGCTTTCTTT. J is TRBJ1-1 and V is TRBV18; no firm D call. This CDR3 has 12 amino acids. Germline-derived CDR1 and CDR2 are KGHSH and LQKENI. Trimming took 3 bases from V and 7 from J, leaving 9 bases between them. The variable domain in full, with the rest retrieved from reference TRBV18 and TRBJ1-1, is NAGVMQNPRHLVRRRGQEARLRCSPMKGHSHVYWYRQLPEEGLKFMVYLQKENIIDESGMPKERFSAEFPKEGPSILRIQQVVRGDSAAYFCASSPGEGEAFFGQGTRLTVV.

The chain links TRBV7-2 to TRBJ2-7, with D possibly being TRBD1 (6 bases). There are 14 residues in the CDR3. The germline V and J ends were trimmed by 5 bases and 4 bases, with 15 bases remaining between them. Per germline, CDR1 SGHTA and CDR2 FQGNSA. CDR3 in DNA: TGTGCCAGCAGCCCCTTTGAGGGGGAGTACGAGCAGTACTTC. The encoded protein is CASSPFEGEYEQYF.

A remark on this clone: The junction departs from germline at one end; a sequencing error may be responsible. The CDR3 nucleotides are TGTGCTAGCAGCTTAGACGCGGGAGGTTCCGGAGAGACCCAGTACTTC. Translating gives CASSLDAGGSGETQYF. V is TRBV7-7 and J is TRBJ2-5; 8 bases match TRBD2. CDR1 is SSHAT and CDR2 is FNYEAQ in the germline V gene (reference sequence). The CDR3 has 16 amino acids. Combining the CDR3 with reference TRBV7-7 and TRBJ2-5 gives the whole variable domain GAGVSQSPRYKVTKRGQDVTLRCDPISSHATLYWYQQALGQGPEFLTYFNYEAQPDKSGLPSDRFSAERPEGSISTLTIQRTEQRDSAMYRCASSLDAGGSGETQYFGPGTRLLVL.

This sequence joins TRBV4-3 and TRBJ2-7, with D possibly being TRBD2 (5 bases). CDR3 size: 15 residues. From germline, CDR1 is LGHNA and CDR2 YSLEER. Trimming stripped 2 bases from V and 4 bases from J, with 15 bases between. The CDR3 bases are TGCGCCAGCAGCCAAACATACCGGCCGGGGTACGAGCAGTACTTC. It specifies CASSQTYRPGYEQYF.

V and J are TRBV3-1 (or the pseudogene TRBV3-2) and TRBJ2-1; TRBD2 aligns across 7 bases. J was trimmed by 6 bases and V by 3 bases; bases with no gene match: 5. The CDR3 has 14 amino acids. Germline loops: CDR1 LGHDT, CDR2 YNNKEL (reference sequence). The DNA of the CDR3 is TGTGCCAGCAGCCATCCCGGGAGGCCCAATGAGCAGTTCTTC. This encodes CASSHPGRPNEQFF.

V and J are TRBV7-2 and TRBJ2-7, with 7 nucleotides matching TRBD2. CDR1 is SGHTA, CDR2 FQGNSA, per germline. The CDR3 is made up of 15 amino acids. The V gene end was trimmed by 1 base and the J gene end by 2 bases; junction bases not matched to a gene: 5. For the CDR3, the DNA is TGTGCCAGCAGCTTAGGAGCGGGACGCGCCTACGAGCAGTACTTC. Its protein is CASSLGAGRAYEQYF.

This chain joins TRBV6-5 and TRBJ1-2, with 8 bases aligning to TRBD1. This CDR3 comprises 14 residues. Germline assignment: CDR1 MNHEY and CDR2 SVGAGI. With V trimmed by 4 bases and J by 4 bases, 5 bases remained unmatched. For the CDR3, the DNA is TGTGCCAGCAGTTTGGGACAGGAGGCCTATGGCTACACCTTC. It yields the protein CASSLGQEAYGYTF.

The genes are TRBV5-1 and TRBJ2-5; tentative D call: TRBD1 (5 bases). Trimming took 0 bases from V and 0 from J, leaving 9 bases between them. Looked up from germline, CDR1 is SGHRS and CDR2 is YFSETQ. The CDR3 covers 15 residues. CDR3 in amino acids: CASSLGTTYQETQYF. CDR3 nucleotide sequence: TGCGCCAGCAGCTTGGGGACAACATACCAAGAGACCCAGTACTTC.

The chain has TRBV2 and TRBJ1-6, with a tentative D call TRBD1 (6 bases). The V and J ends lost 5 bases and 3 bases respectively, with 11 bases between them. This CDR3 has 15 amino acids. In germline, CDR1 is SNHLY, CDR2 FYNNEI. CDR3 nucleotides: TGTGCCAGCAGTTCCGGACAGTTCTATAATTCACCCCTCCACTTT. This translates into CASSSGQFYNSPLHF.

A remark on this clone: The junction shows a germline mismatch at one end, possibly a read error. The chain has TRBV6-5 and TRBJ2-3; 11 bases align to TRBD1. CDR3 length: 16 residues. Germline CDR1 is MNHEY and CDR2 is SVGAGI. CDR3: CASSHSGQGATDTQYF. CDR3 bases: TGTGCCAGCAGTCACTCTGGACAGGGGGCAACAGATACGCAGTATTTT.

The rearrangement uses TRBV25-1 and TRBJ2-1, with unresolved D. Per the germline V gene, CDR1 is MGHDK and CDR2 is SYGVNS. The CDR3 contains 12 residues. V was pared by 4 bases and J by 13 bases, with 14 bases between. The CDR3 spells CASSADSPRQFF. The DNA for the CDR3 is TGTGCCAGCAGTGCCGACTCCCCCCGCCAGTTCTTC.

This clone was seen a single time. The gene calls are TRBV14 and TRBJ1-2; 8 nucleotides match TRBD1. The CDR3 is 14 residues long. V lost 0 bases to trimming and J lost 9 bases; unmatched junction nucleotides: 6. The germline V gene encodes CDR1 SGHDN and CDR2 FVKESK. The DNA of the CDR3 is TGTGCCAGCAGCCAAGATAGTCAGGGGGCTCGCTACACCTTC. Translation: CASSQDSQGARYTF.

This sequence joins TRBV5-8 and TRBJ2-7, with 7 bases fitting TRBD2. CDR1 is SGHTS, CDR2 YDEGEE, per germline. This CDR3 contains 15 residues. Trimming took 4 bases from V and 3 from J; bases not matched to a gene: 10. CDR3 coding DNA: TGTGCCAGCAGCCCTCGTTTAAGCGGGGTCTACGAGCAGTACTTC. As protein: CASSPRLSGVYEQYF.

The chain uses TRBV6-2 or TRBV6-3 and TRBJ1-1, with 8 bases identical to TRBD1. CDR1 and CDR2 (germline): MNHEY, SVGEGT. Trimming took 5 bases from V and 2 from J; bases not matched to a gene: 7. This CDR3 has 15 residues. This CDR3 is CASSHGQGLNTEAFF. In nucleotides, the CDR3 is TGTGCCAGCAGTCACGGACAGGGACTAAACACTGAAGCTTTCTTT.

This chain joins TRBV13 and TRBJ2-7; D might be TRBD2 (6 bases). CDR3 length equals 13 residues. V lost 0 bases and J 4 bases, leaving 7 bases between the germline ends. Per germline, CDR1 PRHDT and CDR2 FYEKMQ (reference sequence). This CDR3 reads CASSLGGGYEQYF. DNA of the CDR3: TGTGCCAGCAGCTTAGGTGGGGGGTACGAGCAGTACTTC.

CDR3 nucleotides: TGTGCCAGCAGTTATACTGGGGCCAACGTCCTGACTTTC. Translated, it gives CASSYTGANVLTF. This rearrangement joins TRBV6-6 to TRBJ2-6; no clear D. CDR1 and CDR2 (germline): MNHNY, SVGAGI (reference sequence). The length of the CDR3 is 13 residues. V lost 3 bases and J lost 2, with 2 bases in between.

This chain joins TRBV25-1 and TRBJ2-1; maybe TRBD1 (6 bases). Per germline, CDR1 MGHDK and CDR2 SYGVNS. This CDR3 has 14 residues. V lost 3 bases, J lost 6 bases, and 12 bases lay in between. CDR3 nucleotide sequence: TGTGCCAGCAGTGAGCCTGGACAGCCCAATGAGCAGTTCTTC. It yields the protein CASSEPGQPNEQFF.

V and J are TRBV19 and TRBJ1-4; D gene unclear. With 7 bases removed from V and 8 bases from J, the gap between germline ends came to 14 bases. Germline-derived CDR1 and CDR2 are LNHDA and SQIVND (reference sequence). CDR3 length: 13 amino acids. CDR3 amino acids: CASMNGRWEKLFF. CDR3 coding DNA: TGTGCCAGTATGAATGGGAGATGGGAAAAACTGTTTTTT.

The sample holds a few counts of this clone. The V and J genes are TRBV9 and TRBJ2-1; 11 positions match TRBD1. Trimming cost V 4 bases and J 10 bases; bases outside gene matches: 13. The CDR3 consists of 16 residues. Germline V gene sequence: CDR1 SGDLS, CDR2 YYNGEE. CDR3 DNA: TGTGCCAGCAGCCCACGTCCCGGGACAGGGGGGGTCGAGCAGTTCTTC. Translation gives CASSPRPGTGGVEQFF.

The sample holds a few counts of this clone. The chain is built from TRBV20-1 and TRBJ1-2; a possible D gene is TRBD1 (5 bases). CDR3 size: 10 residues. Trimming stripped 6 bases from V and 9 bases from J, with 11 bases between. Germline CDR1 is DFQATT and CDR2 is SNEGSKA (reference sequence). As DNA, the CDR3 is TGCAGTGCGGCTAGGGGAAGCTACACCTTC. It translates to CSAARGSYTF.

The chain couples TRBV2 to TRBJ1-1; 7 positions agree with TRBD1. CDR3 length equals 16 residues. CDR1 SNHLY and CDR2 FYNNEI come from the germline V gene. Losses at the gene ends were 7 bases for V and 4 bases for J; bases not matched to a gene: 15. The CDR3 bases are TGTGCCAGCACCCGGGGGGGTCCCTACAGGGGCACTGAAGCTTTCTTT. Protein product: CASTRGGPYRGTEAFF.